The TCR beta chain described here comes from a study of blood T cell repertoires in COVID-19. For the study at large: The United States, Italy and Spain were the sources of the acute and convalescent COVID-19 samples. T cells, B-cell-depleted T cells, or PBMCs provided the cDNA or gDNA that served as material.

The CDR3 has 16 residues. The germline V gene has CDR1 SGHTA and CDR2 FQGNSA. V shed 6 bases and J 7 bases; nucleotides not matched to a gene: 16. Source study methods: Amplification with reference gene primers provided the estimates of nucleated cell counts. TCRdb's copy holds only in-frame clones and misses some; the assay was immunoSEQ multiplex PCR. V and J calls and clone size are copied from that table; D and trimming were computed from the DNA. Seen here are about 190,000 clones, just under 80% observed once, and the top ten hold around 2.8%. Sequences were obtained from peripheral blood. This rearrangement joins TRBV7-2 to TRBJ1-2; 8 positions agree with TRBD1. The TCR sequence derives from an elderly woman with active or convalescent COVID-19. The CDR3 here is CASRNRVGQGSGGYTF. The DNA of the CDR3 is TGTGCCAGCAGGAACAGAGTCGGACAGGGATCGGGTGGCTACACCTTC.